This T cell receptor (beta chain) was profiled in a study of T cell responses to AZD1222 COVID-19 vaccine. This CDR3 has 13 amino acids. Germline lookup yields CDR1 GTSNPN and CDR2 SVGIG (reference sequence). With V trimmed by 4 bases and J by 4 bases, 6 bases remained unmatched. General study points: Recipients of two AZD1222 doses showed rising Spike-specific TCR breadth and depth. Donors were chiefly white British, with a greater number of females, and clonal diversity was perhaps underestimated. Baseline seropositivity occurred in only a handful of AZD1222 recipients. Epitopes outside B.1.351 and B.1.1.7 mutated regions reportedly drew nearly half of spike TCRs.

Concerning this clone: Its antigen remains unidentified.

Sequencing was performed with immunoSEQ multiplex PCR; in TCRdb, only in-frame clones are kept and a portion is missing. The sample carries 130,000 to 150,000 clones, around nine tenths recorded once. This sample comprised peripheral blood, obtained on day 0 of MenACWY control vaccination. The source is an adult in good health. The V call is TRBV30, the J call TRBJ1-2, with TRBD1 identical over 7 bases. The CDR3 here is CAWTQGHAYGYTF. Written as DNA, the CDR3 is TGTGCCTGGACACAGGGGCATGCCTATGGCTACACCTTC. Filled out from reference TRBV30 and TRBJ1-2, the complete variable domain reads SQTIHQWPATLVQPVGSPLSLECTVEGTSNPNLYWYRQAAGRGLQLLFYSVGIGQISSEVPQNLSASRPQDRQFILSSKKLLLSDSGFYLCAWTQGHAYGYTFGSGTRLTVV.